The 15 T cell receptor beta chains below all came from one sample that was sequenced in a study of blood T cell repertoires in COVID-19. Data came from immunoSEQ multiplex PCR; TCRdb stores just in-frame clones and leaves some out. The sample has 350,000 or so clones, approximately 91% seen once. Sequencing was performed on PBMCs or T cells enriched from blood (not recorded which). The receptors were gathered from a woman younger than 45 who had been exposed to COVID-19.

This chain joins TRBV29-1 and TRBJ1-1, with TRBD1 matching over 8 bases. CDR1 is SQVTM, CDR2 ANQGSEA, per germline. The CDR3 is made up of 14 amino acids. Trimming took 6 bases from V and 0 from J; bases not matched to a gene: 6. The CDR3 is CSVRTGQVNTEAFF. In nucleotides, the CDR3 is TGCAGCGTAAGGACAGGGCAGGTGAACACTGAAGCTTTCTTT.

V usage is TRBV6-2 or TRBV6-3 and J usage is TRBJ2-2; D uncertain. The CDR3 has 13 residues. Germline assignment: CDR1 MNHEY and CDR2 SVGEGT. V lost 2 bases, J lost 5 bases, and 6 bases lay in between. CDR3 amino acids: CASSYGLTGELFF. CDR3 nucleotides: TGTGCCAGCAGTTACGGGCTGACCGGGGAGCTGTTTTTT.

The chain recombines TRBV6-5 with TRBJ1-1; a possible D gene is TRBD1 (5 bases). Trimming cost V 2 bases and J 2 bases, with 12 bases left between them. CDR1 and CDR2 from the germline V gene are MNHEY and SVGAGI. The CDR3 is 15 residues long. CDR3 nucleotide sequence: TGTGCCAGCAGTTACGGGCAGGGCGTTAACACTGAAGCTTTCTTT. Translation gives CASSYGQGVNTEAFF.

This clone was observed once. This chain connects TRBV5-4 to TRBJ2-7; 9 nucleotides align to TRBD1. This CDR3 comprises 15 residues. The J segment lost 5 bases and the V segment lost 0 bases, leaving 6 bases of the junction unmatched. Germline-derived CDR1 and CDR2 are SGHNT and YYREEE (reference sequence). In nucleotides, the CDR3 is TGTGCCAGCAGCTTGGCGGGACAGGGTTCAGACGAGCAGTACTTC. The encoded protein is CASSLAGQGSDEQYF.

This chain links TRBV11-2 with TRBJ1-2; D remains ambiguous. This CDR3 comprises 16 residues. Trimming took 1 base from V and 4 from J, leaving 16 bases between them. Germline V gives CDR1 SGHAT, CDR2 FQNNGV. CDR3 in DNA: TGTGCCAGCAGCTTAGTTGGGCAAGTGAGCCTCTATGGCTACACCTTC. Its protein is CASSLVGQVSLYGYTF.

The chain uses TRBV27 and TRBJ1-1; D may be TRBD1 (5 bases). The CDR3 consists of 15 residues. Looked up from germline, CDR1 is MNHEY and CDR2 is SMNVEV (reference sequence). Trimming cost V 1 base and J 4 bases, with 13 bases left between them. The CDR3 is CASSLLGSGLTEAFF. CDR3 sequence (DNA): TGTGCCAGCAGTTTATTGGGGTCAGGGCTCACTGAAGCTTTCTTT.

The V call is TRBV24-1, the J call TRBJ2-1; 9 bases map to TRBD2. The CDR3 loop spans 18 amino acids. V trimming: 2 bases; J trimming: 1 base; junction bases outside the gene matches: 8. CDR1 KGHDR and CDR2 SFDVKD come from the germline V gene. CDR3 nucleotides: TGTGCCACCAGTGATTGGGATGGGACTAGCCTTTCCTACAATGAGCAGTTCTTC. This sequence encodes CATSDWDGTSLSYNEQFF.

This chain links TRBV12-3 or TRBV12-4 with TRBJ2-3; 7 bases are a match to TRBD1. The trim removed 5 bases at V and 3 bases at J, leaving 2 bases unmatched. The CDR3 spans 13 residues. CDR3 nucleotides: TGTGCCAGCAGTCCAGGGGGTACAGATACGCAGTATTTT. Its translation: CASSPGGTDTQYF.

The genes are TRBV4-1 and TRBJ2-1, with 8 bases lining up with TRBD2. V shed 3 bases and J 5 bases; nucleotides not matched to a gene: 6. CDR3 length: 15 residues. Germline V lookup: CDR1 MGHRA, CDR2 YSYEKL. Written as DNA, the CDR3 is TGCGCCAGCAGCCAGAACGCGGGAGGTGACAATGAGCAGTTCTTC. Amino acid sequence: CASSQNAGGDNEQFF.

V is TRBV18 and J is TRBJ2-2, with TRBD2 identical over 7 bases. CDR3 length: 17 amino acids. Looked up from germline, CDR1 is KGHSH and CDR2 is LQKENI. With V trimmed by 0 bases and J by 5 bases, 9 bases remained unmatched. The CDR3 DNA reads TGTGCCAGCTCACCACCAGGAGCGGGGTTGGGGACCGGGGAGCTGTTTTTT. As protein: CASSPPGAGLGTGELFF.

The chain joins TRBV3-1 (or the pseudogene TRBV3-2) to TRBJ2-1; TRBD2 is a possible D gene (6 bases). CDR1 LGHDT and CDR2 YNNKEL come from the germline V gene (reference sequence). This CDR3 comprises 12 residues. The V end was cut by 4 bases, the J end by 10 bases, with 11 bases between. CDR3 sequence: CASSPSAGEQFF. In DNA, the CDR3 is TGTGCCAGCAGCCCGTCTGCGGGGGAGCAGTTCTTC.

The J gene is TRBJ1-5, the V gene TRBV18; 7 bases line up with TRBD1. The junction had 4 bases not matched to a gene; V was cut back by 5 bases and J by 3 bases. This CDR3 contains 14 residues. Germline CDR1 and CDR2: KGHSH and LQKENI. The CDR3 nucleotides read TGTGCCAGCTCAGCGGACAGGTACAATCAGCCCCAGCATTTT. It codes for CASSADRYNQPQHF.

CDR3 in DNA: TGTGCCAGCAGCTTGGGAACCGACAGGGGGCGCGTTGAGACCCAGTACTTC. This gives the protein CASSLGTDRGRVETQYF. This chain links TRBV7-2 with TRBJ2-5; 10 bases are shared with TRBD1. The length of the CDR3 is 17 residues. Per the germline V gene, CDR1 is SGHTA and CDR2 is FQGNSA. Unmatched junction bases numbered 12, after V lost 3 bases and J lost 5 bases.

CDR3 bases: TGTGCCAGCAGCCCTTCCGGGTTCTCTGGAAACACCATATATTTT. This codes for CASSPSGFSGNTIYF. The chain couples TRBV7-8 to TRBJ1-3; unclear D gene. The germline V and J ends were trimmed by 5 bases and 0 bases, with 11 bases remaining between them. The CDR3 is 15 amino acids. Germline CDR1 is SGHVS and CDR2 is FQNEAQ.

This clone appeared once. The chain uses TRBV28 and TRBJ2-3; perhaps TRBD1 as D (6 bases). Trimming left V 6 bases short and J 2 bases short, with 15 bases between. The CDR3 loop spans 15 amino acids. Germline V lookup: CDR1 MDHEN, CDR2 SYDVKM. The CDR3 DNA follows: TGTGCCAGCAGCCTTAAACAGGGAGCCACAGATACGCAGTATTTT. It is translated as CASSLKQGATDTQYF.